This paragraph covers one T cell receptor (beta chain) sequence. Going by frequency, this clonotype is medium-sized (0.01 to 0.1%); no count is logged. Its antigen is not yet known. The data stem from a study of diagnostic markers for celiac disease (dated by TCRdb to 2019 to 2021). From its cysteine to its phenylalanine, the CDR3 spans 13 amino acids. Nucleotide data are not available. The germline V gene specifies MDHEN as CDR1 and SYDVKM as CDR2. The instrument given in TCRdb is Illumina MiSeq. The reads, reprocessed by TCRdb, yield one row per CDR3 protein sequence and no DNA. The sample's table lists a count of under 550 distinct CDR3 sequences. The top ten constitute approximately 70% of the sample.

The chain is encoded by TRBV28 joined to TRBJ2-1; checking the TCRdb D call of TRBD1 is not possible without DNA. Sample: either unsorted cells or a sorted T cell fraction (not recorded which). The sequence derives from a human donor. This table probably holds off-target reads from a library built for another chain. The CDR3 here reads CASSLGPFNEQFF.